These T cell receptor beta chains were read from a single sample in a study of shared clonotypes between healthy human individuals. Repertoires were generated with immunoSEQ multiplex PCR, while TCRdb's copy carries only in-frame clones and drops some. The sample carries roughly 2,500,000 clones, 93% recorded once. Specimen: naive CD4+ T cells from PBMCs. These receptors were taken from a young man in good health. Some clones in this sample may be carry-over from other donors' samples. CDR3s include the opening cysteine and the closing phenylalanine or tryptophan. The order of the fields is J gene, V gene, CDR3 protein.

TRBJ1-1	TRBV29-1	CSVDGGKLEAFF
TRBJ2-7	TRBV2	CAINSGTGGYEQYF
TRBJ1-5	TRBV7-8	CASSLGRTVRQPQHF
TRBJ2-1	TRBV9	CASSAHPQGISGEQFF
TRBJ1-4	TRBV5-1	CASSRGGPTNEKLFF
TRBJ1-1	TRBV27	CASSLKYGGTEAFF
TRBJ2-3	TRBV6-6	CASSERERRHTQYF
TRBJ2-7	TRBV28	CASSPSTEQYF
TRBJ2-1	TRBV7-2	CASSSTSAGEQFF
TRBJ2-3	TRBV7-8	CASSLRPSGNTDTQYF
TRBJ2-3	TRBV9	CASNRDGSTDTQYF
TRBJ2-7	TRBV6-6	CASSPVRDAGYF
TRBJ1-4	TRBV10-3	CAISEVPGRPNEKLFF